This is a list of T cell receptor beta chains from one sample in a study of blood T cell repertoires in COVID-19. Profiled with immunoSEQ multiplex PCR; TCRdb holds only in-frame clones, not every one. The data show some 100,000 clones, with about 74% seen just once and around 5.9% held by the top ten. The specimen was peripheral blood. All receptors derive from a man aged 65 to 85 with acute or convalescent COVID-19. Both conserved end residues are part of each CDR3. Fields, in order: clone size, V gene, D gene, J gene, CDR3 length, CDR3 protein, CDR3 DNA. D genes are given only for firm matches. Clone sizes are given selectively: once, few, many, or a class where the clone is expanded.

abundance: .
v_gene: TRBV7-2
d_gene: TRBD2
j_gene: TRBJ2-5
len: 16
CDR3aa: CASSPKLAGGLETQYF
CDR3nt: TGTGCCAGCAGCCCTAAACTAGCGGGGGGGCTAGAGACCCAGTACTTC

abundance: .
v_gene: TRBV6-2/TRBV6-3
d_gene: .
j_gene: TRBJ2-5
len: 14
CDR3aa: CASSYSGGRETQYF
CDR3nt: TGTGCCAGCAGTTACTCTGGTGGCCGAGAGACCCAGTACTTC

abundance: .
v_gene: TRBV6-5
d_gene: .
j_gene: TRBJ1-1
len: 13
CDR3aa: CASRGTRNTEAFF
CDR3nt: TGTGCCAGCAGAGGGACACGGAACACTGAAGCTTTCTTT

abundance: .
v_gene: TRBV7-9
d_gene: .
j_gene: TRBJ2-5
len: 13
CDR3aa: CASSSTTGETQYF
CDR3nt: TGTGCCAGCAGCTCAACGACGGGAGAGACCCAGTACTTC

abundance: .
v_gene: TRBV5-1
d_gene: .
j_gene: TRBJ2-5
len: 13
CDR3aa: CASSLQAQETQYF
CDR3nt: TGCGCCAGCAGCTTGCAGGCTCAAGAGACCCAGTACTTC

abundance: .
v_gene: TRBV9
d_gene: .
j_gene: TRBJ1-6
len: 16
CDR3aa: CASSVGPSSYNSPLHF
CDR3nt: TGTGCCAGCAGCGTTGGTCCGAGCTCCTATAATTCACCCCTCCACTTT

abundance: .
v_gene: TRBV29-1
d_gene: .
j_gene: TRBJ1-2
len: 12
CDR3aa: CSVRQTSYGYTF
CDR3nt: TGCAGCGTGCGACAGACCAGCTATGGCTACACCTTC

abundance: .
v_gene: TRBV7-9
d_gene: .
j_gene: TRBJ2-2
len: 14
CDR3aa: CASSFSEYTGELFF
CDR3nt: TGTGCCAGCAGCTTTTCAGAATACACCGGGGAGCTGTTTTTT

abundance: .
v_gene: TRBV28
d_gene: TRBD1
j_gene: TRBJ2-7
len: 15
CDR3aa: CASTKYSGGTYEQYF
CDR3nt: TGTGCCAGCACCAAATATTCAGGGGGTACCTACGAGCAGTACTTC

abundance: once
v_gene: TRBV6-5
d_gene: .
j_gene: TRBJ2-7
len: 15
CDR3aa: CASSYGDSPGNEQYF
CDR3nt: TGTGCCAGCAGTTACGGCGACAGCCCTGGGAACGAGCAGTACTTC

abundance: .
v_gene: TRBV19
d_gene: .
j_gene: TRBJ1-2
len: 16
CDR3aa: CASSRSKIRGDYGYTF
CDR3nt: TGTGCCAGTAGTAGATCCAAGATCAGGGGAGACTATGGCTACACCTTC

abundance: .
v_gene: TRBV18
d_gene: TRBD1
j_gene: TRBJ1-4
len: 18
CDR3aa: CASSPFTTTGAINEKLFF
CDR3nt: TGTGCCAGCTCACCGTTTACAACTACAGGGGCTATTAATGAAAAACTGTTTTTT

abundance: .
v_gene: TRBV29-1
d_gene: .
j_gene: TRBJ1-1
len: 12
CDR3aa: CSVDHRGGEAFF
CDR3nt: TGCAGCGTTGATCATCGGGGAGGTGAAGCTTTCTTT

abundance: once
v_gene: TRBV5-4
d_gene: TRBD2
j_gene: TRBJ2-1
len: 17
CDR3aa: CASSLMKTGGSPNEQFF
CDR3nt: TGTGCCAGCAGCTTGATGAAGACGGGAGGGAGCCCCAATGAGCAGTTCTTC

abundance: .
v_gene: TRBV18
d_gene: TRBD1
j_gene: TRBJ2-7
len: 15
CDR3aa: CASSPGTGPSYEQYF
CDR3nt: TGTGCCAGCTCACCCGGGACAGGGCCCTCCTACGAGCAGTACTTC

abundance: .
v_gene: TRBV30
d_gene: TRBD1
j_gene: TRBJ1-1
len: 16
CDR3aa: CAWKIIGTGGSTEAFF
CDR3nt: TGTGCCTGGAAAATAATAGGCACAGGGGGCTCGACTGAAGCTTTCTTT